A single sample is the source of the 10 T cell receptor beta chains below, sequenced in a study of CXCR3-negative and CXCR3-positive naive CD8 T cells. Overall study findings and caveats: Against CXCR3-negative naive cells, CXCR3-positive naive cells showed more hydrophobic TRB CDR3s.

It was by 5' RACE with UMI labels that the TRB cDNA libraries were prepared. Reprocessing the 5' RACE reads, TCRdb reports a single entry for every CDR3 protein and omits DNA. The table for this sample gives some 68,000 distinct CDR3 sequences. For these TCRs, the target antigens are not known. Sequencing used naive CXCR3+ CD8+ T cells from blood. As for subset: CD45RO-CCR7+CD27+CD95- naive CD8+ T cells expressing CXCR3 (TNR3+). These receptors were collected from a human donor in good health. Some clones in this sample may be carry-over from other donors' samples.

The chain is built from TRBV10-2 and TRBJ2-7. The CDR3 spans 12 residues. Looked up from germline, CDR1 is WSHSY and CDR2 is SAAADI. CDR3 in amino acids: CASSESRYEQYF.

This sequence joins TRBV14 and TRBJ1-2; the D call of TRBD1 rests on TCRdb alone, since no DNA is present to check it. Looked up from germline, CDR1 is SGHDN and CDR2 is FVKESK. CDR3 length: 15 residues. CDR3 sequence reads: CASSLAGTAVYGYTF.

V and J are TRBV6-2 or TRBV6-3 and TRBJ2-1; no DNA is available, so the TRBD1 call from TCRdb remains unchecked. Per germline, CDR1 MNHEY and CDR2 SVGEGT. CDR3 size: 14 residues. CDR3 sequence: CASSSETAYNEQFF.

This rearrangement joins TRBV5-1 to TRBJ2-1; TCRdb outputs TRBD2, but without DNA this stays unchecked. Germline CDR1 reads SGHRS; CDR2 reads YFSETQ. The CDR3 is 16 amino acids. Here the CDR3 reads CASSSGTSGTYNEQFF.

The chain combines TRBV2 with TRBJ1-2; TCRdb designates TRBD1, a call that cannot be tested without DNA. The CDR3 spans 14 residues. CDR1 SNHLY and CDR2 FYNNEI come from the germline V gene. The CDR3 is CASRTRQGNYGYTF.

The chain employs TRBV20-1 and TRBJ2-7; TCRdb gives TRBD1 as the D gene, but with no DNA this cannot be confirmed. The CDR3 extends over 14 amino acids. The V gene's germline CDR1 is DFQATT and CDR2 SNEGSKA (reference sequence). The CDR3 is CSARPGTSFYEQYF.

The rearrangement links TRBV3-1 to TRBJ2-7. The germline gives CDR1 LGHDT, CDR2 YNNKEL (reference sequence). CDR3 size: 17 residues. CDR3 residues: CASSQGTGIQRLYEQYF.

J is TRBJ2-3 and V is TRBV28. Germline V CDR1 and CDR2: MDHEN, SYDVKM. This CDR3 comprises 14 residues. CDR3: CASSPTDQRDTQYF.

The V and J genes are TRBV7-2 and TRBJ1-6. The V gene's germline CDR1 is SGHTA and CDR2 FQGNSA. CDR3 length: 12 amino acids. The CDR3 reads CASSLDYSPLHF.

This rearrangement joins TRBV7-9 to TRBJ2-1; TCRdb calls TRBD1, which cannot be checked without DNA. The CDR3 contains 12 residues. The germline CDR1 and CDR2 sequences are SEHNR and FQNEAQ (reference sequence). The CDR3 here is CASSYPVDEQFF.